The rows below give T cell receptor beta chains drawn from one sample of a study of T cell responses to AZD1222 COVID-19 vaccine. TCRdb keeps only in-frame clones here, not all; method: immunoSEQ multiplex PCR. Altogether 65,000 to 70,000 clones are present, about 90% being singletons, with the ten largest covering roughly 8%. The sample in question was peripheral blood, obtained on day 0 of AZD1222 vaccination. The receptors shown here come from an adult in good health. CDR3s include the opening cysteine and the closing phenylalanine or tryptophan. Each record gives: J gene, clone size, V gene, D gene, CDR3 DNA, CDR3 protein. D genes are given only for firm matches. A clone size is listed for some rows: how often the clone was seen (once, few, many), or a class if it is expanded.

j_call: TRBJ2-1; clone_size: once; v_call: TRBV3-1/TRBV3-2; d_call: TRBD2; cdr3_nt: TGTGCCAGCAGCAATCTAGCGGGGGCTCTCTATGAGCAGTTCTTC; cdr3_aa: CASSNLAGALYEQFF
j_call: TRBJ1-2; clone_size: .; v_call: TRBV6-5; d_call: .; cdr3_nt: TGTGCCAGCAGTTACTGGAAGGAAGCTAACTATGGCTACACCTTC; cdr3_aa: CASSYWKEANYGYTF
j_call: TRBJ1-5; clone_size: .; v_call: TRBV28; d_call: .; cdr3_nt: TGTGCCAGCAGTGTCCTACAGGGTAACAATCAGCCCCAGCATTTT; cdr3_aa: CASSVLQGNNQPQHF
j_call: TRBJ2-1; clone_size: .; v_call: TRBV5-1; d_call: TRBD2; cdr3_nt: TGCGCCAGCAGCTTTAGTAGCGGGAGTAGTCGGCAGTTCTTC; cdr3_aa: CASSFSSGSSRQFF
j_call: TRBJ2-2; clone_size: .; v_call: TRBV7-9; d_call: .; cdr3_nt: TGTGCCAGCAGCTTAATTCGATCGGAGAACACCGGGGAGCTGTTTTTT; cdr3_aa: CASSLIRSENTGELFF
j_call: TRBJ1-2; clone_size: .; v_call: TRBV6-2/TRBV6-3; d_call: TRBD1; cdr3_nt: TGTGCCAGCAGTTACCCAGAGACAGGGGGCGCGAACTATGGCTACACCTTC; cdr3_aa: CASSYPETGGANYGYTF
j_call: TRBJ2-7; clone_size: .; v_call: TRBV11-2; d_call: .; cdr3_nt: TGTGCCAGCAGCATACCGACTATCCCCTACGAGCAGTACTTC; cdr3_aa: CASSIPTIPYEQYF
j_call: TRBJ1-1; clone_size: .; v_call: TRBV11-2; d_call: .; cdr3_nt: TGTGCCAGCAGCTTATTTGACACTGAAGCTTTCTTT; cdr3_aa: CASSLFDTEAFF
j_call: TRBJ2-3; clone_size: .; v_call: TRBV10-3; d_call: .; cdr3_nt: TGTGCCATCACCTTGACACTTGGGACAGATACGCAGTATTTT; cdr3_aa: CAITLTLGTDTQYF
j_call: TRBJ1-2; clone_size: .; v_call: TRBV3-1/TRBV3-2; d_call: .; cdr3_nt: TGTGCCAGCAGCCAAGCGGGTTATGGCTACACCTTC; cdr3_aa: CASSQAGYGYTF
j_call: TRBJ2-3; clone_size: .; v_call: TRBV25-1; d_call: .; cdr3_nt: TGTGCCAGCAGTGAAAAGGATAGGGGGGGATGGACAGATACGCAGTATTTT; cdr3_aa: CASSEKDRGGWTDTQYF
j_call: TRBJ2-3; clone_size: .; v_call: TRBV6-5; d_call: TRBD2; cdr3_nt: TGTGCCAGCAGTCGGTTACTAGCGGGAGAGAGTACGCAGTATTTT; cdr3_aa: CASSRLLAGESTQYF
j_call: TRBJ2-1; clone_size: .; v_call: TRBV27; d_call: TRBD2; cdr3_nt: TGTGCCAGTTACCTCTCGGGACTAGCGGGAGTTGATGAGCAGTTCTTC; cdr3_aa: CASYLSGLAGVDEQFF
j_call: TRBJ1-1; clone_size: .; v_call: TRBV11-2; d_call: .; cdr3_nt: TGTGCCAGCAGCTCTGAAGGACAGCTGAACACTGAAGCTTTCTTT; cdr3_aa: CASSSEGQLNTEAFF
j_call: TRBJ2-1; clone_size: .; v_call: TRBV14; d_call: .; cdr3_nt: TGTGCCAGCAGCCAAGATGGCCTAGCCGAGCAGTTCTTC; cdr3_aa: CASSQDGLAEQFF
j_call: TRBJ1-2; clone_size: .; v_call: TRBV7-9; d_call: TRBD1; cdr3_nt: TGTGCCAGCAGCCTGGACAGGGCCCACACCTTC; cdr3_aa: CASSLDRAHTF
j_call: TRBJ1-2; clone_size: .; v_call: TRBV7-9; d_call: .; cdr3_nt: TGTGCCAGCAGCTTTGGAGACAGAGAGGTAGACTATGGCTACACCTTC; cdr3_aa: CASSFGDREVDYGYTF
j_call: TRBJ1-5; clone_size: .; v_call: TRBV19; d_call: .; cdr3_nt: TGTGCCAGTAGTATATCCGGCCTGAGCAATCAGCCCCAGCATTTT; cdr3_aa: CASSISGLSNQPQHF